The TCR beta chain described here comes from a study of cytomegalovirus exposure and HLA in healthy donors. Researchers ran the PCR with 60 Vbeta and 13 Jbeta primers. Only in-frame clones appear in the TCRdb table, and some are missing; sequencing was by immunoSEQ multiplex PCR. The repertoire holds approximately 59,000 clones, with around 80% as singletons. This clone turned up a few times. What it recognizes is unknown. Study-wide points: Earlier analysis yielded a pattern in which most TCR beta V segments were productive about 90% or about 30% of the time.

V lost 7 bases to trimming and J lost 4 bases; unmatched junction nucleotides: 5. From germline, CDR1 is SQVTM and CDR2 ANQGSEA. The CDR3 extends over 13 amino acids. The sequence was obtained from a girl aged 10 to 17 in good health and CMV-seropositive. This sequence joins TRBV29-1 and TRBJ2-2; 8 bases are a match to TRBD2. What was sequenced was PBMCs. CDR3 region: CSASGGGTGELFF. The CDR3 DNA sequence: TGCAGCGCAAGCGGGGGCGGCACCGGGGAGCTGTTTTTT.